This passage covers 25 T cell receptor beta chains from one sample sequenced in a study of blood T cell repertoires in COVID-19. TCRdb's copy holds only in-frame clones and misses some; the assay was immunoSEQ multiplex PCR. Counted here are roughly 700,000 clones, around 89% occurring once; the ten biggest clones make up over 0.2%. The specimen was peripheral blood. These receptors came from a woman in her late teens or twenties with acute or convalescent COVID-19.

The chain joins TRBV2 to TRBJ2-1, with 7 bases lining up with TRBD1. Germline V gives CDR1 SNHLY, CDR2 FYNNEI. Trimming cost V 1 base and J 10 bases; bases outside gene matches: 4. The CDR3 consists of 13 residues. This CDR3 reads CASSEVAQGEQFF. The DNA for the CDR3 is TGTGCCAGCAGTGAAGTCGCACAGGGGGAGCAGTTCTTC.

The chain combines TRBV5-6 with TRBJ1-6, with D uncertain. Trimming removed 4 bases at V and 0 bases at J, with 17 bases between. CDR1 and CDR2 from the germline V gene are SGHDT and YYEEEE. This CDR3 has 18 amino acids. DNA of the CDR3: TGTGCCAGCAGCACCTTTTCGGCCGGGAGCTCCTATAATTCACCCCTCCACTTT. Its protein product is CASSTFSAGSSYNSPLHF.

The V call is TRBV6-4, the J call TRBJ1-1; 7 bases map to TRBD1. V was clipped by 2 bases and J by 1 base; unmatched bases: 7. From germline, CDR1 is MRHNA and CDR2 SNTAGT. CDR3 length: 16 residues. The CDR3 DNA is TGTGCCAGCAGTGACGAATACCGGACAGGGAACACTGAAGCTTTCTTT. It specifies CASSDEYRTGNTEAFF.

The chain joins TRBV12-3 or TRBV12-4 to TRBJ2-1; no clear D gene. The CDR3 consists of 13 residues. The V end was cut by 4 bases, the J end by 9 bases, with 13 bases between. The CDR3 nucleotides read TGTGCCAGCAGTTCTCATTTCGCGAGTGAGCAGTTCTTC. Translation gives CASSSHFASEQFF.

This sequence joins TRBV5-6 and TRBJ1-2; perhaps TRBD1 as D (6 bases). This CDR3 has 14 residues. Trimming removed 3 bases at V and 4 bases at J, with 13 bases between. The germline gives CDR1 SGHDT, CDR2 YYEEEE. CDR3 residues: CASSSWGPGYGYTF. The CDR3, as DNA: TGTGCCAGCAGCTCCTGGGGGCCCGGCTATGGCTACACCTTC.

The chain combines TRBV9 with TRBJ2-7; 11 nucleotides align to TRBD1. Losses at the gene ends were 3 bases for V and 5 bases for J; bases not matched to a gene: 4. Germline values: CDR1 SGDLS, CDR2 YYNGEE. The CDR3 totals 14 residues. In DNA form, the CDR3 reads TGTGCCAGCAGCGATGGGACAGGGGGGGACGAGCAGTACTTC. Residues: CASSDGTGGDEQYF.

This chain uses TRBV27 with TRBJ2-7; 11 bases fit TRBD1. The CDR3 has 15 amino acids. Per germline, CDR1 MNHEY and CDR2 SMNVEV (reference sequence). V shed 5 bases, J shed 3 bases, and the junction held 6 bases outside the gene matches. CDR3 sequence: CASSLTGTGGYEQYF. The CDR3 DNA reads TGTGCCAGCAGTCTCACCGGGACAGGGGGCTACGAGCAGTACTTC.

The V and J genes are TRBV4-1 and TRBJ2-7; 8 bases align to TRBD2. This CDR3 is built from 16 residues. Germline V gene sequence: CDR1 MGHRA, CDR2 YSYEKL. The junction had 9 bases not matched to a gene; V was cut back by 5 bases and J by 0 bases. The CDR3 loop reads CASSKGGGTISYEQYF. The CDR3 DNA is TGCGCCAGCAGCAAAGGCGGGGGGACTATCTCCTACGAGCAGTACTTC.

The chain is built from TRBV9 and TRBJ1-2, with 8 bases identical to TRBD1. This CDR3 contains 17 residues. The germline gives CDR1 SGDLS, CDR2 YYNGEE. V gave up 3 bases and J gave up 1 base; unmatched junction bases: 11. CDR3 loop: CASSAGTGVGVNYGYTF. In nucleotides, the CDR3 is TGTGCCAGCAGCGCTGGGACAGGTGTTGGGGTTAACTATGGCTACACCTTC.

This chain links TRBV21-1 with TRBJ2-7; the DNA was not compared with TRBD1, the D call given in the table. TRBV21-1 corresponds to a pseudogene. This CDR3 contains 16 residues. The chain's CDR3 is CASSLTGTVQSYEQYF. As DNA, the CDR3 is TGTGCCAGCAGCCTAACCGGGACAGTCCAGTCCTACGAGCAGTACTTC.

This rearrangement joins TRBV5-4 to TRBJ2-1; 7 bases map to TRBD2. Germline V gene sequence: CDR1 SGHNT, CDR2 YYREEE (reference sequence). This CDR3 contains 14 residues. J lost 9 bases, V lost 2 bases, and 8 bases had no gene match. CDR3 loop: CASSFREGNGEQFF. The CDR3 DNA reads TGTGCCAGCAGCTTCAGGGAGGGGAACGGTGAGCAGTTCTTC.

The J gene is TRBJ1-5, the V gene TRBV10-1, with 9 bases that match TRBD1. Unmatched junction bases numbered 11, after V lost 4 bases and J lost 7 bases. The CDR3 is made up of 16 amino acids. The germline V gene encodes CDR1 WNHNN and CDR2 SYGVQD (reference sequence). CDR3 sequence reads: CASSGITGGFYQPQHF. The CDR3 DNA follows: TGCGCCAGCAGTGGGATTACAGGGGGCTTTTACCAGCCCCAGCATTTT.

In nucleotides, the CDR3 is TGCAGCGCCCTTAACACTGAAGCTTTCTTT. Its translation is CSALNTEAFF. The gene calls are TRBV29-1 and TRBJ1-1; D is undetermined. CDR1 SQVTM and CDR2 ANQGSEA come from the germline V gene. With 7 bases removed from V and 2 bases from J, the gap between germline ends came to 5 bases. The CDR3 has 10 residues.

The chain couples TRBV6-2 or TRBV6-3 to TRBJ1-2; D remains unclear. The CDR3 totals 13 residues. Germline V gene sequence: CDR1 MNHEY, CDR2 SVGEGT. V was trimmed by 0 bases and J by 2 bases, leaving 4 bases between them. This CDR3 is CASSYSENYGYTF. Written as DNA, the CDR3 is TGTGCCAGCAGTTACTCGGAGAACTATGGCTACACCTTC.

The rearrangement links TRBV6-2 or TRBV6-3 to TRBJ1-2; D may be TRBD1 (5 bases). V lost 5 bases to trimming and J lost 4 bases, with 17 bases between them. The length of the CDR3 is 15 residues. Looked up from germline, CDR1 is MNHEY and CDR2 is SVGEGT. CDR3 nucleotides: TGTGCCAGCAGTAAGGGACGGGACTTGAGCTATGGCTACACCTTC. This gives the protein CASSKGRDLSYGYTF.

This chain joins TRBV5-1 and TRBJ2-5; no definite D call. V was pared by 2 bases and J by 2 bases, with 13 bases between. Per germline, CDR1 SGHRS and CDR2 YFSETQ. The length of the CDR3 is 15 residues. The CDR3 DNA follows: TGCGCCAGCAGCTTCGGGTTTGTAGAGCAAGAGACCCAGTACTTC. It is translated as CASSFGFVEQETQYF.

The chain couples TRBV7-9 to TRBJ1-3; D gene unclear. Looked up from germline, CDR1 is SEHNR and CDR2 is FQNEAQ (reference sequence). The CDR3 loop spans 12 amino acids. With 4 bases removed from V and 2 bases from J, the gap between germline ends came to 3 bases. CDR3 region: CASSSAGNTIYF. CDR3 nucleotides: TGTGCCAGCAGCTCAGCTGGAAACACCATATATTTT.

This clone was counted once. The chain has TRBV18 and TRBJ1-6; D is perhaps TRBD1 (6 bases). The CDR3 extends over 18 amino acids. From germline, CDR1 is KGHSH and CDR2 LQKENI. The V gene lost 6 bases and the J gene lost 3 bases, with 21 bases spanning the gap. This CDR3 reads CASSPKGQLYFYNSPLHF. The CDR3 nucleotides read TGTGCCAGCTCCCCAAAGGGACAACTATACTTCTATAATTCACCCCTCCACTTT.

There are a few counts of this clone. CDR3 sequence (DNA): TGTGCCAGCAGTCCCGGACTGACCTCTGGAAACACCATATATTTT. Translation gives CASSPGLTSGNTIYF. The chain couples TRBV3-1 (or the pseudogene TRBV3-2) to TRBJ1-3, with D uncertain. The CDR3 totals 15 residues. CDR1 and CDR2 from the germline V gene are LGHDT and YNNKEL (reference sequence). Trimming took 6 bases from V and 0 from J, leaving 12 bases between them.

CDR3 nucleotides: TGTGCCAGCAGCTTAATCGGGGGCGAGCAGTACTTC. This gives the protein CASSLIGGEQYF. This chain joins TRBV7-2 and TRBJ2-7; a weak D match, TRBD2 (6 bases). The CDR3 covers 12 residues. V was cut by 2 bases and J by 6 bases, with 8 bases left in between. Germline V gene data show CDR1 as SGHTA and CDR2 as FQGNSA. Filled out from reference TRBV7-2 and TRBJ2-7, the complete variable domain reads GAGVSQSPSNKVTEKGKDVELRCDPISGHTALYWYRQSLGQGLEFLIYFQGNSAPDKSGLPSDRFSAERTGGSVSTLTIQRTQQEDSAVYLCASSLIGGEQYFGPGTRLTVT.

This clone appeared once. A much larger clonotype is one base distant, so this may be a read error. This chain joins TRBV27 and TRBJ2-1; 13 bases align to TRBD2. The length of the CDR3 is 15 residues. Germline CDR1 is MNHEY and CDR2 is SMNVEV (reference sequence). V dropped 6 bases and J dropped 5; count of bases not matched to a gene: 4. The CDR3 protein is CASSRGTSGDNEQFF. The CDR3 nucleotides read TGTGCCAGCAGCCGCGGGACTAGCGGGGACAATGAGCAGTTCTTC.

This rearrangement joins TRBV7-2 to TRBJ1-3; D is perhaps TRBD1 (5 bases). Germline assignment: CDR1 SGHTA and CDR2 FQGNSA. V lost 5 bases to trimming and J lost 3 bases, with 11 bases between them. CDR3 size: 14 residues. CDR3 nucleotide sequence: TGTGCCAGCAGCCCTCCGGGGGGTGGAAACACCATATATTTT. Its translation is CASSPPGGGNTIYF.

The CDR3 spells CASSLARGVNTEAFF. The DNA of the CDR3 is TGCGCCAGCAGCTTGGCCCGGGGAGTGAACACTGAAGCTTTCTTT. This rearrangement joins TRBV5-1 to TRBJ1-1; D gene unclear. Germline V gene data show CDR1 as SGHRS and CDR2 as YFSETQ. Trimming left V 0 bases short and J 0 bases short, with 9 bases between. This CDR3 is 15 amino acids long.

The J gene is TRBJ1-2, the V gene TRBV29-1; possible D gene TRBD1, 5 bases. The germline V gene encodes CDR1 SQVTM and CDR2 ANQGSEA. Trimming stripped 1 base from V and 0 bases from J, with 9 bases between. The CDR3 length is 14 residues. CDR3 region: CSVEGSGANYGYTF. The CDR3 bases are TGCAGCGTTGAAGGATCGGGGGCTAACTATGGCTACACCTTC.

The chain carries TRBV6-4 and TRBJ1-5; 9 bases are shared with TRBD1. Looked up from germline, CDR1 is MRHNA and CDR2 is SNTAGT. The CDR3 consists of 17 residues. V trimming: 9 bases; J trimming: 4 bases; junction bases outside the gene matches: 16. CDR3 amino acids: CARRLLRDREGNQPQHF. Written as DNA, the CDR3 is TGTGCCAGGAGGCTTCTTCGGGACAGGGAGGGAAATCAGCCCCAGCATTTT.